One sample yielded the 28 T cell receptor beta chains listed below, sequenced in a study of tissue T cells after allogeneic stem cell transplantation. Some clones are missing from TCRdb's copy, which holds only in-frame ones; the method was immunoSEQ multiplex PCR. This repertoire shows 9,000 to 10,000 clones, roughly 56% found once; its top ten account for around 19%. Sequenced here: tissue from the jejunum, sampled at autopsy. Every receptor here comes from a female donor over 55 with lung cancer.

This chain links TRBV19 with TRBJ1-2, with D tentatively TRBD1 (6 bases). The germline CDR1 and CDR2 sequences are LNHDA and SQIVND (reference sequence). V lost 9 bases, J lost 2 bases, and 16 bases lay in between. There are 14 residues in the CDR3. In DNA, the CDR3 is TGTGCCAGCCGACCCCAACAGGGCAACTATGGCTACACCTTC. This encodes CASRPQQGNYGYTF.

The table lists this clone with a count of one. This sequence joins TRBV6-5 and TRBJ1-1; D is uncertain. The CDR3 covers 13 residues. V was pared by 6 bases and J by 4 bases, with 12 bases between. Germline-derived CDR1 and CDR2 are MNHEY and SVGAGI. DNA for the CDR3: TGTGCCAGCAGGAAACCGTCAGGCACTGAAGCTTTCTTT. Translation: CASRKPSGTEAFF.

The chain recombines TRBV7-2 with TRBJ2-1; 7 positions agree with TRBD1. The CDR3 is made up of 14 amino acids. The germline gives CDR1 SGHTA, CDR2 FQGNSA. Trimming cost V 8 bases and J 4 bases; bases outside gene matches: 8. The CDR3 bases are TGTGCCAGCCAGCCGACAGGGCCATACAATGAGCAGTTCTTC. It codes for CASQPTGPYNEQFF.

Concerning this clone: One end of the junction does not line up with germline, which may come from a read error. V and J are TRBV6-5 and TRBJ2-7; no firm D call. The CDR3 covers 15 residues. Germline V lookup: CDR1 MNHEY, CDR2 SVGAGI. The CDR3 loop reads CASNYADPGKYEQYF. CDR3 in DNA: TGTGCCAGCAATTACGCGGATCCAGGCAAGTACGAGCAGTACTTC.

This clone was picked up one time. This chain links TRBV6-4 with TRBJ2-1; the match to TRBD1 covers 10 bases. This CDR3 contains 13 residues. V dropped 10 bases and J dropped 6; count of bases not matched to a gene: 6. Looked up from germline, CDR1 is MRHNA and CDR2 is SNTAGT. CDR3 coding DNA: TGTGCCACCAGGGGACAGGGGCCCAATGAGCAGTTCTTC. This translates into CATRGQGPNEQFF.

The gene calls are TRBV2 and TRBJ1-6, with D tentatively TRBD1 (6 bases). V lost 6 bases to trimming and J lost 7 bases, with 10 bases between them. The CDR3 has 13 amino acids. Germline V gives CDR1 SNHLY, CDR2 FYNNEI. This CDR3 is CASRVGQNSPLHF. The CDR3 DNA reads TGTGCCAGCAGAGTCGGACAGAATTCACCCCTCCACTTT.

The V and J genes are TRBV19 and TRBJ1-2, with D perhaps matching TRBD1 (5 bases). From germline, CDR1 is LNHDA and CDR2 SQIVND (reference sequence). The CDR3 length is 13 residues. Trimming removed 1 base from V and 8 bases from J, with 11 bases in between. The CDR3: CASSIARAGGYTF. CDR3 DNA: TGTGCCAGTAGTATAGCCAGGGCGGGAGGCTACACCTTC.

As regards this clone: This sample also contains other DNA sequences that code for the same CDR3. This chain joins TRBV10-2 and TRBJ1-2; 7 bases map to TRBD1. Germline CDR1 and CDR2: WSHSY and SAAADI. The trim removed 4 bases at V and 3 bases at J, leaving 2 bases unmatched. The CDR3 covers 13 residues. CDR3 bases: TGCGCCAGCAGTGGGACAGGAGACTATGGCTACACCTTC. Encoded protein: CASSGTGDYGYTF.

This clone was counted a few times. The rearrangement joins TRBV5-6 to TRBJ2-5, with 10 bases that match TRBD1. CDR3 length: 16 residues. V dropped 3 bases and J dropped 0; count of bases not matched to a gene: 5. Germline V gene data show CDR1 as SGHDT and CDR2 as YYEEEE. CDR3: CASSSRTGGYQETQYF. The DNA for the CDR3 is TGTGCCAGCAGCTCGCGGACAGGGGGGTACCAAGAGACCCAGTACTTC.

By frequency in the sample, this clone is large. This rearrangement joins TRBV7-9 to TRBJ2-3, with D tentatively TRBD2 (6 bases). The V and J ends lost 2 bases and 5 bases respectively, with 14 bases between them. CDR3 length: 15 amino acids. CDR1 and CDR2 from the germline V gene are SEHNR and FQNEAQ (reference sequence). The CDR3 coding sequence is TGTGCCAGCAGCTTACAAGCCGGGAGTGAAGATACGCAGTATTTT. The encoded protein is CASSLQAGSEDTQYF.

The rearrangement uses TRBV19 and TRBJ1-1; weak D call: TRBD1 (5 bases). Trimming removed 1 base from V and 7 bases from J, with 16 bases in between. Germline lookup yields CDR1 LNHDA and CDR2 SQIVND (reference sequence). This CDR3 has 15 residues. CDR3 in amino acids: CASSIAPGMRGEAFF. The CDR3 DNA reads as TGTGCCAGTAGTATAGCCCCGGGAATGAGGGGTGAAGCTTTCTTT.

This clone is a singleton in its sample. The V call is TRBV3-1 (or the pseudogene TRBV3-2), the J call TRBJ2-7, with no clear D. The germline V and J ends were trimmed by 3 bases and 0 bases, with 9 bases remaining between them. CDR3 size: 14 residues. The germline CDR1 and CDR2 sequences are LGHDT and YNNKEL (reference sequence). The CDR3 sequence: CASSQGWSSYEQYF. Here the CDR3 DNA reads TGTGCCAGCAGCCAGGGATGGAGCTCCTACGAGCAGTACTTC.

This chain links TRBV19 with TRBJ1-2; D is perhaps TRBD1 (6 bases). This CDR3 region has 14 residues. Trimming pared 5 bases from V and 7 bases from J, leaving 17 bases between. Germline CDR1 is LNHDA and CDR2 is SQIVND (reference sequence). CDR3 DNA sequence: TGTGCCAGTAGTCCCGACAGGTTAGCGGGTGGCTACACCTTC. Its translation is CASSPDRLAGGYTF. The full variable domain, with the rest looked up from reference TRBV19 and TRBJ1-2, is DGGITQSPKYLFRKEGQNVTLSCEQNLNHDAMYWYRQDPGQGLRLIYYSQIVNDFQKGDIAEGYSVSREKKESFPLTVTSAQKNPTAFYLCASSPDRLAGGYTFGSGTRLTVV.

The V call is TRBV2, the J call TRBJ2-3; D uncertain. Germline loops: CDR1 SNHLY, CDR2 FYNNEI. The CDR3 consists of 17 residues. V was clipped by 3 bases and J by 5 bases, with 21 bases between them. This chain's CDR3 is CASSDRSSKPNLDTQYF. The CDR3 nucleotides read TGTGCCAGCAGTGACCGGTCTAGTAAGCCAAACCTAGATACGCAGTATTTT.

This chain joins TRBV7-7 and TRBJ2-1; 11 bases fit TRBD2. The germline gives CDR1 SSHAT, CDR2 FNYEAQ (reference sequence). The CDR3 runs to 15 residues. The V gene end was trimmed by 2 bases and the J gene end by 8 bases; junction bases not matched to a gene: 5. The chain's CDR3 is CASSLSSGGYDEQFF. The DNA of the CDR3 is TGTGCCAGCAGCTTATCTAGCGGGGGGTACGATGAGCAGTTCTTC.

The chain is built from TRBV6-2 or TRBV6-3 and TRBJ1-2; D unclear. V was cut by 0 bases and J by 8 bases, with 19 bases left in between. Germline CDR1 and CDR2: MNHEY and SVGEGT. This CDR3 is built from 16 residues. The CDR3 here is CASSYSLKGGGGGYTF. In DNA form, the CDR3 reads TGTGCCAGCAGTTACTCCTTAAAGGGCGGTGGAGGCGGCTACACCTTC.

The table lists this clone with a few counts. This chain joins TRBV5-6 and TRBJ2-3; 12 bases map to TRBD1. CDR1 SGHDT and CDR2 YYEEEE come from the germline V gene. V shed 2 bases, J shed 5 bases, and the junction held 9 bases outside the gene matches. CDR3 length: 17 amino acids. The CDR3 nucleotides read TGTGCCAGCAGCTTATTGGGGACAGGGGGCCGGGGAGATACGCAGTATTTT. Translated: CASSLLGTGGRGDTQYF. Full variable domain (rest looked up from reference TRBV5-6 and TRBJ2-3): DAGVTQSPTHLIKTRGQQVTLRCSPKSGHDTVSWYQQALGQGPQFIFQYYEEEERQRGNFPDRFSGHQFPNYSSELNVNALLLGDSALYLCASSLLGTGGRGDTQYFGPGTRLTVL.

This clone counts as medium-sized. The chain links TRBV6-5 to TRBJ2-2; D unresolved. Germline V gives CDR1 MNHEY, CDR2 SVGAGI. The CDR3 loop spans 13 amino acids. Between the trimmed V and J ends, which lost 6 bases and 1 base, there was a span of 6 bases. The CDR3 coding sequence is TGTGCCAGCAGGAAGGGGAACACCGGGGAGCTGTTTTTT. This encodes CASRKGNTGELFF.

There are a few counts of this clone. V is TRBV5-1 and J is TRBJ1-2; a weak D match, TRBD1 (6 bases). V lost 0 bases, J lost 7 bases, and 13 bases lay in between. Germline values: CDR1 SGHRS, CDR2 YFSETQ. The CDR3 covers 14 residues. DNA of the CDR3: TGCGCCAGCAGCTTGGCCTCAGGGGTGATTGGCTACACCTTC. Its protein is CASSLASGVIGYTF. Full variable domain (outside the CDR3, taken from reference TRBV5-1 and TRBJ1-2): KAGVTQTPRYLIKTRGQQVTLSCSPISGHRSVSWYQQTPGQGLQFLFEYFSETQRNKGNFPGRFSGRQFSNSRSEMNVSTLELGDSALYLCASSLASGVIGYTFGSGTRLTVV.

The V gene is TRBV27, the J gene TRBJ2-6; D ambiguous. With 3 bases removed from V and 0 bases from J, the gap between germline ends came to 12 bases. Germline V gives CDR1 MNHEY, CDR2 SMNVEV (reference sequence). CDR3 length equals 17 residues. The CDR3 sequence: CASSLFWYSSGANVLTF. CDR3 DNA: TGTGCCAGCAGTTTGTTCTGGTACAGCTCTGGGGCCAACGTCCTGACTTTC.

The chain employs TRBV28 and TRBJ1-4; D is unresolved. Germline lookup yields CDR1 MDHEN and CDR2 SYDVKM. The V gene lost 3 bases and the J gene lost 5 bases, with 1 base spanning the gap. This CDR3 has 11 residues. In nucleotides, the CDR3 is TGTGCCAGCAGTTTCAATGAAAAACTGTTTTTT. Translating gives CASSFNEKLFF.

The V call is TRBV6-5, the J call TRBJ1-6; no clear D gene. Germline CDR1 MNHEY, CDR2 SVGAGI. The V gene lost 2 bases and the J gene lost 6 bases, with 11 bases spanning the gap. The CDR3 covers 15 residues. In DNA form, the CDR3 reads TGTGCCAGCAGTTACGGCGGTTTAAGTAATTCACCCCTCCACTTT. This encodes CASSYGGLSNSPLHF.

This clone came up a few times. This sequence joins TRBV18 and TRBJ2-5, with D possibly matching TRBD2 (6 bases). V gave up 6 bases and J gave up 0 bases, with 17 bases separating them. Germline CDR1 and CDR2: KGHSH and LQKENI. This CDR3 has 16 residues. DNA of the CDR3: TGTGCCAGCTCGTCGTGGGGAGGAGGGTACCAAGAGACCCAGTACTTC. It specifies CASSSWGGGYQETQYF.

The V call is TRBV4-1, the J call TRBJ1-2, with a possible D match to TRBD1 (5 bases). CDR1 and CDR2 (germline): MGHRA, YSYEKL. The length of the CDR3 is 14 residues. V dropped 0 bases and J dropped 9 bases, with 14 bases sitting between them. CDR3 DNA: TGCGCCAGCAGCCAAGATTGGGCAGGGTCACGCTACACCTTC. Translating it yields CASSQDWAGSRYTF.

The chain links TRBV2 to TRBJ1-5; a weak D match, TRBD1 (6 bases). Germline V CDR1 and CDR2: SNHLY, FYNNEI. There are 14 residues in the CDR3. The germline V and J ends were trimmed by 6 bases and 2 bases, with 11 bases remaining between them. Here the CDR3 reads CASSTGYGNQPQHF. CDR3 DNA sequence: TGTGCCAGCAGCACAGGGTATGGCAATCAGCCCCAGCATTTT.

To note about this clone: Other DNA variants within this sample encode the same CDR3. The rearrangement uses TRBV11-3 and TRBJ2-7; tentatively, D is TRBD1 or TRBD2 (5 bases each). CDR3 length: 14 residues. The V end was cut by 1 base, the J end by 0 bases, with 7 bases between. The germline V gene encodes CDR1 SGHNT and CDR2 YENEEA. The CDR3 loop reads CASSLGGSSYEQYF. As DNA, the CDR3 is TGTGCCAGCAGCTTAGGGGGGTCCTCCTACGAGCAGTACTTC.

The chain carries TRBV7-6 and TRBJ1-2; 7 bases fit TRBD1. Germline V CDR1 and CDR2: SGHVS, FNYEAQ. This CDR3 is 15 amino acids long. The V and J ends lost 1 base and 6 bases, in that order; junction bases with no gene match: 8. DNA for the CDR3: TGTGCCAGCAGCTTAGGTTCGGCAGGGGGTGATGGCTACACCTTC. Protein product: CASSLGSAGGDGYTF. Full variable domain (rest looked up from reference TRBV7-6 and TRBJ1-2): GAGVSQSPRYKVTKRGQDVALRCDPISGHVSLYWYRQALGQGPEFLTYFNYEAQQDKSGLPNDRFSAERPEGSISTLTIQRTEQRDSAMYRCASSLGSAGGDGYTFGSGTRLTVV.

The chain uses TRBV24-1 and TRBJ2-1, with D tentatively TRBD2 (5 bases). This CDR3 is 16 amino acids long. The V end lost 5 bases, the J end lost 2 bases, and 15 bases lay between the germline ends. Germline assignment: CDR1 KGHDR and CDR2 SFDVKD. CDR3 DNA: TGTGCCACCAGTGCCGTTAGCGTGGGAACCTACAATGAGCAGTTCTTC. Amino acids: CATSAVSVGTYNEQFF.